The 8 T cell receptor beta chains reported below all come from one sample, sequenced in a study of CD4+ T cells in melanoma. Sequenced by immunoSEQ multiplex PCR; TCRdb stores in-frame clones only, minus some. The sample holds roughly 10,000 clones, approximately 74% seen once. Material for sequencing was cells from a culture (not recorded whether cultured in vitro). Receptors originate from a human donor with melanoma.

The gene calls are TRBV18 and TRBJ2-1, with a possible D match to TRBD2 (6 bases). Trimming cost V 1 base and J 3 bases, with 13 bases left between them. This CDR3 comprises 16 residues. Germline values: CDR1 KGHSH, CDR2 LQKENI. Here the CDR3 reads CASSPLGGGGYNEQFF. The DNA of the CDR3 is TGTGCCAGCTCACCACTCGGGGGTGGTGGCTACAATGAGCAGTTCTTC.

This chain links TRBV14 with TRBJ1-6; tentatively, D is TRBD1 (5 bases). The germline V gene has CDR1 SGHDN and CDR2 FVKESK. Trimming removed 4 bases from V and 8 bases from J, with 12 bases in between. The CDR3 is made up of 14 amino acids. CDR3 bases: TGTGCCAGCAGCCTACGGGACGTCTATTCACCCCTCCACTTT. This codes for CASSLRDVYSPLHF.

The chain links TRBV5-1 to TRBJ2-5, with TRBD1 matching 7 bases. Looked up from germline, CDR1 is SGHRS and CDR2 is YFSETQ. V lost 4 bases, J lost 4 bases, and 7 bases stayed unmatched. This CDR3 is 14 amino acids long. CDR3 DNA sequence: TGCGCCAGCAGCACGGGACAGCAGGGAGAGACCCAGTACTTC. This encodes CASSTGQQGETQYF.

The chain recombines TRBV18 with TRBJ1-1; D remains ambiguous. This CDR3 has 15 amino acids. The V end was cut by 2 bases, the J end by 3 bases, with 13 bases between. Germline-derived CDR1 and CDR2 are KGHSH and LQKENI. The CDR3 region has the DNA TGTGCCAGCTCACCAACGAGAGGCCAGTACACTGAAGCTTTCTTT. Protein: CASSPTRGQYTEAFF.

The chain couples TRBV30 to TRBJ1-2; the D is unclear. From germline, CDR1 is GTSNPN and CDR2 SVGIG (reference sequence). Deletions cut 2 bases from V and 8 bases from J, with 18 bases between. This CDR3 is built from 14 residues. The CDR3: CAWSKLRYLDGYTF. CDR3 nucleotides: TGTGCCTGGAGTAAACTAAGGTACCTGGACGGCTACACCTTC.

The chain links TRBV7-8 to TRBJ2-3; D remains unclear. There are 12 residues in the CDR3. Looked up from germline, CDR1 is SGHVS and CDR2 is FQNEAQ. Deletions cut 1 base from V and 10 bases from J, with 9 bases between. The CDR3 coding sequence is TGTGCCAGCAGCTTAGAGGTGGGTTCGCAGTATTTT. As protein: CASSLEVGSQYF.

The chain uses TRBV6-1 and TRBJ1-2, with D unresolved. CDR1 is MNHNS and CDR2 is SASEGT in the germline V gene. Trimming cost V 6 bases and J 0 bases, with 14 bases left between them. The CDR3 length is 15 residues. CDR3 sequence: CASRYRPGPNYGYTF. In DNA, the CDR3 is TGTGCCAGCAGGTATCGGCCAGGACCTAACTATGGCTACACCTTC.

This chain connects TRBV30 to TRBJ2-7; D perhaps matches TRBD1 (6 bases). CDR1 GTSNPN and CDR2 SVGIG come from the germline V gene (reference sequence). The CDR3 totals 12 residues. V was pared by 7 bases and J by 2 bases, with 12 bases between. This chain's CDR3 is CASGVRAYEQYF. The CDR3 nucleotides are TGTGCCTCAGGGGTTCGAGCCTACGAGCAGTACTTC.